The text below deals with one TCR beta chain. Germline V gives CDR1 SGHTA, CDR2 FQGNSA. This CDR3 is 19 amino acids long. Germline trimming cut 1 base from V and 0 bases from J; bases unmatched to any gene: 13. The method was immunoSEQ multiplex PCR; TCRdb's version includes in-frame clones alone and lacks a portion of them. Here the sample spans about 120,000 clones, 80% to 90% being singletons. The sample comes from a study of T cell responses to AZD1222 COVID-19 vaccine. The material was peripheral blood, obtained on day 0 of MenACWY control vaccination. The source is an adult in good health. The rearrangement links TRBV7-2 to TRBJ1-1; TRBD1 matches 8 bases. The CDR3 protein is CASSLVSIAGGHMNTEAFF. The DNA of the CDR3 is TGTGCCAGCAGCTTAGTCAGTATTGCAGGGGGCCATATGAACACTGAAGCTTTCTTT.